This entry concerns a single TCR beta chain. Participant age was about 18 to 89 years, and participants resided in fewer than 30 US areas. Either two negative PCRs, clearance, or symptom resolution qualified Cohort 3 donors as recovered. This sample stems from a study of blood T cell repertoires in COVID-19. The protocol was immunoSEQ multiplex PCR, while the TCRdb copy is restricted to in-frame clones and leaves out a portion. The top ten clones hold around 9.5% of a sample with over 150,000 clones, approximately 88% of them seen once. CDR3 length: 15 amino acids. The ends lost 5 bases at V and 10 bases at J; junction bases unmatched: 8. Germline loops: CDR1 KGHDR, CDR2 SFDVKD.

This chain uses TRBV24-1 with TRBJ2-1, with 12 bases aligning to TRBD2. The receptor was isolated from a woman younger than 30 who had recovered from COVID-19. Sequenced sample: PBMCs or T cells enriched from blood (not recorded which). The CDR3: CATSGGTSGLFEQFF. The CDR3 region has the DNA TGTGCCACCAGTGGTGGGACTAGCGGGCTCTTCGAGCAGTTCTTC.